The T cell receptor (beta chain) described here comes from a study of OX40 agonist ivuxolimab in advanced cancers. Study-level background: An anti-OX40 (CD134) antibody with agonistic activity, ivuxolimab, was administered to patients.

CDR1 and CDR2 (germline): SGDLS, YYNGEE. This CDR3 comprises 18 residues. Trimming took 0 bases from V and 8 from J; bases not matched to a gene: 14. Only in-frame clones appear in the TCRdb table, and some are missing; sequencing was by immunoSEQ multiplex PCR. The sample shows about 80,000 clones, approximately 90% of them seen only once. The sample holds one count of this clone. Sequencing used CD4+ or CD8+ T cells sorted from blood, obtained in a trial of the OX40 agonist ivuxolimab. The sequence came from an adult with an advanced solid tumor such as melanoma, head and neck, liver or kidney cancer. The V and J genes are TRBV9 and TRBJ2-1; 10 bases align to TRBD2. This CDR3 reads CASSVENLAGAQSDEQFF. The CDR3 DNA sequence: TGTGCCAGCAGCGTAGAGAATCTAGCGGGGGCCCAGAGCGATGAGCAGTTCTTC.